These 24 T cell receptor beta chains share one sample of origin, sequenced in a study of blood T cell repertoires in COVID-19. TCRdb's table, derived via immunoSEQ multiplex PCR, lists solely in-frame clones and lacks some. The sample has 130,000 to 150,000 clones, almost 90% seen once. Sequences were obtained from peripheral blood. These receptors were collected from a human donor in a cohort sampled during active COVID-19.

This clone was detected once. The chain combines TRBV21-1 with TRBJ1-5. TRBV21-1 counts as a pseudogene. The CDR3 contains 18 residues. The CDR3 loop reads CASSRKGGAREGNQPQHF. The CDR3, as DNA: TGTGCCAGCAGCCGGAAGGGAGGGGCAAGAGAAGGCAATCAGCCCCAGCATTTT.

The V gene is TRBV5-1, the J gene TRBJ1-1, with 8 bases lining up with TRBD1. The CDR3 runs to 13 residues. Per the germline V gene, CDR1 is SGHRS and CDR2 is YFSETQ. V lost 7 bases and J lost 0; bases outside the gene matches: 2. CDR3 in DNA: TGCGCCAGCCAGGGACAGGTGAACACTGAAGCTTTCTTT. Its translation: CASQGQVNTEAFF.

The chain couples TRBV19 to TRBJ1-4; possible D gene TRBD1, 6 bases. CDR3 length: 14 amino acids. V shed 5 bases and J shed 5 bases, with 12 bases lying between them. The V gene's germline CDR1 is LNHDA and CDR2 SQIVND (reference sequence). CDR3 loop: CASSLWTENEKLFF. CDR3 sequence (DNA): TGTGCCAGTAGTCTATGGACAGAGAATGAAAAACTGTTTTTT.

The V call is TRBV4-1, the J call TRBJ1-1, with TRBD1 matching over 7 bases. Germline assignment: CDR1 MGHRA and CDR2 YSYEKL. Unmatched junction bases numbered 11, after V lost 2 bases and J lost 5 bases. The CDR3 extends over 16 amino acids. The DNA of the CDR3 is TGCGCCAGCAGCCAACCCCGGACAGGTTGGGATACTGAAGCTTTCTTT. It translates to CASSQPRTGWDTEAFF.

V and J are TRBV5-6 and TRBJ2-2, with TRBD2 identical over 8 bases. Looked up from germline, CDR1 is SGHDT and CDR2 is YYEEEE. CDR3 length equals 15 residues. J was trimmed by 5 bases and V by 6 bases; bases with no gene match: 9. The CDR3 DNA reads as TGTGCCAGCACCCTGCGGGGGGCGCGGACCGGGGAGCTGTTTTTT. Translated, it gives CASTLRGARTGELFF.

The chain has TRBV3-1 (or the pseudogene TRBV3-2) and TRBJ1-1; possible D gene TRBD1, 5 bases. Between the trimmed V and J ends, which lost 1 base and 11 bases, there was a span of 14 bases. The CDR3 spans 13 residues. Per the germline V gene, CDR1 is LGHDT and CDR2 is YNNKEL (reference sequence). CDR3 residues: CASSQVRGGGAFF. The CDR3 nucleotides read TGTGCCAGCAGCCAAGTCCGCGGGGGTGGGGCTTTCTTT.

The chain has TRBV6-7 and TRBJ2-3, with TRBD2 matching 8 bases. TRBV6-7 falls under the ORF class, with uncertain function. This CDR3 has 14 amino acids. The ends lost 9 bases at V and 2 bases at J; junction bases unmatched: 7. The CDR3: CASRWTSHTDTQYF. CDR3 coding DNA: TGTGCCAGTCGTTGGACTAGCCACACAGATACGCAGTATTTT.

The rearrangement uses TRBV24-1 and TRBJ2-1; 7 bases fit TRBD1. The germline V gene has CDR1 KGHDR and CDR2 SFDVKD. This CDR3 is 14 amino acids long. V lost 10 bases to trimming and J lost 3 bases; unmatched junction nucleotides: 8. CDR3 in amino acids: CATSGQLSYNEQFF. The CDR3 DNA follows: TGTGCCACTTCGGGACAGCTGAGCTACAATGAGCAGTTCTTC.

The chain uses TRBV12-3 or TRBV12-4 and TRBJ2-7; D unclear. The length of the CDR3 is 12 residues. Trimming left V 2 bases short and J 2 bases short, with 4 bases between. Written as DNA, the CDR3 is TGTGCCAGCAGTTTAAGCCCCTACGAGCAGTACTTC. It yields the protein CASSLSPYEQYF.

The rearrangement uses TRBV15 and TRBJ2-3; no firm D call. The V gene's germline CDR1 is LNHNV and CDR2 YYDKDF (reference sequence). The CDR3 totals 13 residues. Between the trimmed V and J ends, which lost 4 bases and 2 bases, there was a span of 7 bases. CDR3 amino acids: CATSILNTDTQYF. For the CDR3, the DNA is TGTGCCACCAGCATACTCAACACAGATACGCAGTATTTT. The full variable domain, completed using reference TRBV15 and TRBJ2-3, is DAMVIQNPRYQVTQFGKPVTLSCSQTLNHNVMYWYQQKSSQAPKLLFHYYDKDFNNEADTPDNFQSRRPNTSFCFLDIRSPGLGDTAMYLCATSILNTDTQYFGPGTRLTVL.

CDR3 in amino acids: CASSNRGSLTTNEKLFF. In nucleotides, the CDR3 is TGTGCCAGCAGTAACAGGGGGTCCCTTACAACTAATGAAAAACTGTTTTTT. This chain joins TRBV28 and TRBJ1-4, with 8 bases identical to TRBD1. The CDR3 spans 17 residues. The germline V gene encodes CDR1 MDHEN and CDR2 SYDVKM. J gave up 0 bases and V 5 bases, and 8 bases lay outside the gene matches.

This chain joins TRBV12-2 and TRBJ2-2; the D call of TRBD2 is as the table states it, not checked on the DNA. TRBV12-2 is an annotated pseudogene. The CDR3 length is 17 residues. This CDR3 reads CASRLDLGGRDTGELFF. CDR3 bases: TGTGCAAGTCGCTTAGATCTCGGGGGGAGAGACACCGGGGAGCTGTTTTTT.

The CDR3 DNA reads TGTGCCTGGGACGGACAGATCGCCTATAATTCACCCCTCCACTTT. Protein sequence: CAWDGQIAYNSPLHF. The chain recombines TRBV30 with TRBJ1-6; the D gene is possibly TRBD1 (6 bases). The V and J ends lost 5 bases and 2 bases respectively, with 13 bases between them. Germline CDR1 reads GTSNPN; CDR2 reads SVGIG (reference sequence). This CDR3 has 15 amino acids.

The rearrangement links TRBV25-1 to TRBJ2-3; 12 bases line up with TRBD2. CDR1 and CDR2 from the germline V gene are MGHDK and SYGVNS. CDR3 length equals 18 residues. The V and J ends lost 8 bases and 1 base, in that order; junction bases with no gene match: 13. CDR3 nucleotides: TGTGCCAGCGACAGGGGCCTAGCGGGAGGGCCGGGCACAGATACGCAGTATTTT. This codes for CASDRGLAGGPGTDTQYF. The full variable domain, with the rest looked up from reference TRBV25-1 and TRBJ2-3, is EADIYQTPRYLVIGTGKKITLECSQTMGHDKMYWYQQDPGMELHLIHYSYGVNSTEKGDLSSESTVSRIRTEHFPLTLESARPSHTSQYLCASDRGLAGGPGTDTQYFGPGTRLTVL.

This clone was seen a single time. The chain joins TRBV6-2 or TRBV6-3 to TRBJ2-7, with D perhaps matching TRBD1 (6 bases). Trimming pared 6 bases from V and 5 bases from J, leaving 17 bases between. The CDR3 is 14 residues long. Germline values: CDR1 MNHEY, CDR2 SVGEGT. CDR3 DNA: TGTGCCAGCAGCCCCCGGGCAGGGGTCGACGAGCAGTACTTC. Translation: CASSPRAGVDEQYF.

The chain employs TRBV3-1 (or the pseudogene TRBV3-2) and TRBJ2-1; TRBD2 aligns across 14 bases. After removal of 5 bases from V and 8 bases from J, the junction contained 11 bases not matched to a gene. Germline CDR1 and CDR2: LGHDT and YNNKEL (reference sequence). The CDR3 covers 17 residues. CDR3 sequence (DNA): TGTGCCAGCAGCGGTGCGGAATCGGGACTAGCGGGAGATGAGCAGTTCTTC. It codes for CASSGAESGLAGDEQFF.

The chain has TRBV27 and TRBJ2-3; TRBD2 matches at 8 bases. The CDR3 loop spans 16 amino acids. Germline V lookup: CDR1 MNHEY, CDR2 SMNVEV (reference sequence). Unmatched junction bases numbered 4, after V lost 2 bases and J lost 0 bases. The CDR3 DNA reads as TGTGCCAGCAGTTTACGGATAGCGGGGAGCACAGATACGCAGTATTTT. Protein sequence: CASSLRIAGSTDTQYF.

This chain links TRBV19 with TRBJ2-7; D perhaps matches TRBD2 (6 bases). The CDR3 runs 15 residues. V dropped 5 bases and J dropped 0 bases, with 14 bases sitting between them. Per germline, CDR1 LNHDA and CDR2 SQIVND (reference sequence). CDR3 sequence (DNA): TGTGCCAGTAGTGGAGGGTTCCACAGCTCCTACGAGCAGTACTTC. Protein product: CASSGGFHSSYEQYF.

The chain recombines TRBV28 with TRBJ2-2; D is ambiguous. Germline V gene data show CDR1 as MDHEN and CDR2 as SYDVKM. The V gene lost 2 bases and the J gene lost 0 bases, with 7 bases spanning the gap. This CDR3 contains 15 residues. CDR3 in DNA: TGTGCCAGCAGTTTAAACAGACCGAACACCGGGGAGCTGTTTTTT. Protein product: CASSLNRPNTGELFF.

This chain uses TRBV3-1 (or the pseudogene TRBV3-2) with TRBJ2-7; weak D call: TRBD1 (5 bases). Germline lookup yields CDR1 LGHDT and CDR2 YNNKEL (reference sequence). With 4 bases removed from V and 0 bases from J, the gap between germline ends came to 16 bases. This CDR3 has 16 residues. The CDR3: CASSPDTGIPSYEQYF. The DNA of the CDR3 is TGTGCCAGCAGCCCGGACACCGGCATTCCCTCCTACGAGCAGTACTTC.

The rearrangement joins TRBV5-1 to TRBJ2-7, with 11 positions matching TRBD1. Germline CDR1 SGHRS, CDR2 YFSETQ. This CDR3 has 15 amino acids. The J segment lost 2 bases and the V segment lost 0 bases, leaving 1 base of the junction unmatched. CDR3: CASSLGTGGPYEQYF. Written as DNA, the CDR3 is TGCGCCAGCAGCTTGGGGACAGGGGGCCCCTACGAGCAGTACTTC.

V gene TRBV15 combines with J gene TRBJ1-6; D not certain. Germline V gene data show CDR1 as LNHNV and CDR2 as YYDKDF (reference sequence). The length of the CDR3 is 16 residues. V gave up 0 bases and J gave up 5 bases, with 11 bases separating them. In nucleotides, the CDR3 is TGTGCCACCAGCAGAGATTACCAGGTTCATAATTCACCCCTCCACTTT. Translated, it gives CATSRDYQVHNSPLHF. The full variable domain, rest sourced from reference TRBV15 and TRBJ1-6, is DAMVIQNPRYQVTQFGKPVTLSCSQTLNHNVMYWYQQKSSQAPKLLFHYYDKDFNNEADTPDNFQSRRPNTSFCFLDIRSPGLGDTAMYLCATSRDYQVHNSPLHFGNGTRLTVT.

This clone was counted only a few times. The same CDR3 also results from other DNA sequences found in this sample. This chain uses TRBV7-2 with TRBJ1-5; D might be TRBD1 (5 bases). Deletions cut 1 base from V and 4 bases from J, with 17 bases between. The CDR3 consists of 17 residues. Germline assignment: CDR1 SGHTA and CDR2 FQGNSA. Here the CDR3 reads CASSLVLGGAGNQPQHF. The CDR3 DNA reads TGTGCCAGCAGCTTAGTTCTAGGAGGGGCGGGGAATCAGCCCCAGCATTTT.

This chain connects TRBV4-1 to TRBJ2-7; 7 nucleotides line up with TRBD1. The trim removed 3 bases at V and 4 bases at J, leaving 9 bases unmatched. CDR1 is MGHRA, CDR2 YSYEKL, per germline. CDR3 length equals 15 residues. The CDR3 DNA sequence: TGCGCCAGCAGCCACCCGGGACAGCAATATTACGAGCAGTACTTC. Its protein product is CASSHPGQQYYEQYF.